The 32 T cell receptor beta chains listed next were all sequenced from one sample in a study of cytomegalovirus exposure and HLA in healthy donors. In the PCR, 60 Vbeta and 13 Jbeta primers were used. Clones were read by immunoSEQ multiplex PCR, and TCRdb kept only the in-frame ones, dropping some. The repertoire holds 100,000 to 140,000 clones, with under 85% as singletons. Sequenced sample: PBMCs. These receptors all come from a male donor in good health and CMV-seronegative.

This clone is a singleton in its sample. The J gene is TRBJ2-5, the V gene TRBV5-1; 11 bases align to TRBD2. V lost 2 bases to trimming and J lost 3 bases; unmatched junction nucleotides: 3. CDR1 and CDR2 from the germline V gene are SGHRS and YFSETQ. The CDR3 totals 15 residues. CDR3 sequence reads: CASSFGTSGKETQYF. For the CDR3, the DNA is TGCGCCAGCAGCTTTGGGACTAGCGGAAAAGAGACCCAGTACTTC.

This clone has just a few counts. The chain combines TRBV5-5 with TRBJ2-3; TRBD2 matches 9 bases. V lost 0 bases, J lost 0 bases, and 11 bases stayed unmatched. The V gene's germline CDR1 is SGHKS and CDR2 YYEKEE (reference sequence). This CDR3 contains 19 residues. CDR3 in DNA: TGTGCCAGCAGCTTGGGGACTAGCGACAACCCCTCTAGCACAGATACGCAGTATTTT. It translates to CASSLGTSDNPSSTDTQYF. Full variable domain (remainder filled in from reference TRBV5-5 and TRBJ2-3): DAGVTQSPTHLIKTRGQQVTLRCSPISGHKSVSWYQQVLGQGPQFIFQYYEKEERGRGNFPDRFSARQFPNYSSELNVNALLLGDSALYLCASSLGTSDNPSSTDTQYFGPGTRLTVL.

The chain recombines TRBV27 with TRBJ2-4; 9 bases are shared with TRBD2. The CDR3 extends over 14 amino acids. With V trimmed by 2 bases and J by 5 bases, 1 base remained unmatched. Germline V gives CDR1 MNHEY, CDR2 SMNVEV (reference sequence). Written as DNA, the CDR3 is TGTGCCAGCAGTTTAGCGGGAGGGGAAAACATTCAGTACTTC. It codes for CASSLAGGENIQYF.

The chain is built from TRBV5-1 and TRBJ2-3; D is possibly TRBD2 (5 bases). This CDR3 region has 15 residues. In germline, CDR1 is SGHRS, CDR2 YFSETQ. V lost 6 bases, J lost 1 base, and 15 bases lay in between. The CDR3: CASTPNAGGTDTQYF. CDR3 nucleotide sequence: TGCGCCAGCACCCCAAACGCGGGTGGCACAGATACGCAGTATTTT. Full variable domain (outside the CDR3, taken from reference TRBV5-1 and TRBJ2-3): KAGVTQTPRYLIKTRGQQVTLSCSPISGHRSVSWYQQTPGQGLQFLFEYFSETQRNKGNFPGRFSGRQFSNSRSEMNVSTLELGDSALYLCASTPNAGGTDTQYFGPGTRLTVL.

V gene TRBV7-6 combines with J gene TRBJ2-7; D possibly corresponds to TRBD2 (6 bases). The CDR3 totals 15 residues. Germline assignment: CDR1 SGHVS and CDR2 FNYEAQ. V gave up 1 base and J gave up 6 bases, with 16 bases separating them. The CDR3 is CASSLGLVWGSEQYF. The CDR3 DNA follows: TGTGCCAGCAGCTTAGGACTAGTTTGGGGAAGCGAGCAGTACTTC. Complete variable domain (other parts from reference TRBV7-6 and TRBJ2-7): GAGVSQSPRYKVTKRGQDVALRCDPISGHVSLYWYRQALGQGPEFLTYFNYEAQQDKSGLPNDRFSAERPEGSISTLTIQRTEQRDSAMYRCASSLGLVWGSEQYFGPGTRLTVT.

The chain employs TRBV5-4 and TRBJ2-7, with 9 bases matching TRBD2. With 0 bases clipped from V and 0 bases from J, the junction kept 7 bases outside the gene matches. The CDR3 contains 17 residues. CDR1 is SGHNT and CDR2 is YYREEE in the germline V gene (reference sequence). CDR3 coding DNA: TGTGCCAGCAGCTTGGCGCGGCTAGCGGGAACCTCCTACGAGCAGTACTTC. Translated, it gives CASSLARLAGTSYEQYF. The full variable domain, in which reference TRBV5-4 and TRBJ2-7 provide the parts outside the CDR3, is ETGVTQSPTHLIKTRGQQVTLRCSSQSGHNTVSWYQQALGQGPQFIFQYYREEENGRGNFPPRFSGLQFPNYSSELNVNALELDDSALYLCASSLARLAGTSYEQYFGPGTRLTVT.

This chain links TRBV19 with TRBJ2-7; 7 positions match TRBD2. The CDR3 is made up of 14 amino acids. Germline values: CDR1 LNHDA, CDR2 SQIVND (reference sequence). With V trimmed by 6 bases and J by 5 bases, 10 bases remained unmatched. The CDR3 spells CASRGPRENHEQYF. CDR3 sequence (DNA): TGTGCCAGTAGGGGCCCGCGGGAGAACCACGAGCAGTACTTC.

This clone was seen just once. The chain employs TRBV6-1 and TRBJ1-4, with 9 bases identical to TRBD1. Germline V lookup: CDR1 MNHNS, CDR2 SASEGT. This CDR3 comprises 15 residues. The junction had 9 bases not matched to a gene; V was cut back by 3 bases and J by 10 bases. The CDR3 reads CASSDDLTGGGKLFF. CDR3 DNA: TGTGCCAGCAGTGATGATTTGACAGGGGGGGGAAAACTGTTTTTT.

In nucleotides, the CDR3 is TGCGCCAGCAGCTTGCTCAATTTTCGCTCACGGGCGGGTGGGAGCACAGATACGCAGTATTTT. As protein: CASSLLNFRSRAGGSTDTQYF. The chain recombines TRBV5-1 with TRBJ2-3; D possibly corresponds to TRBD2 (5 bases). V lost 1 base and J 0 bases, leaving 27 bases between the germline ends. Per the germline V gene, CDR1 is SGHRS and CDR2 is YFSETQ. The CDR3 length is 21 residues.

The chain joins TRBV27 to TRBJ1-1; no definite D call. Between the trimmed V and J ends, which lost 3 bases and 6 bases, there was a span of 17 bases. CDR3 size: 15 residues. Germline-derived CDR1 and CDR2 are MNHEY and SMNVEV (reference sequence). CDR3 protein: CASSLEAMGMPEAFF. Written as DNA, the CDR3 is TGTGCCAGCAGTTTGGAGGCCATGGGTATGCCTGAAGCTTTCTTT.

This chain links TRBV28 with TRBJ2-7, with D hard to call. The CDR3 is made up of 16 amino acids. Trimming pared 9 bases from V and 2 bases from J, leaving 23 bases between. Germline CDR1 reads MDHEN; CDR2 reads SYDVKM. The CDR3 DNA reads TGTGCCAGAAGCCCCATTGTGGAAAGGAGCGCCTACGAGCAGTACTTC. It codes for CARSPIVERSAYEQYF.

The rearrangement joins TRBV6-5 to TRBJ2-1; the D gene is possibly TRBD2 (6 bases). The V and J ends lost 2 bases and 8 bases respectively, with 16 bases between them. This CDR3 is 15 amino acids long. Looked up from germline, CDR1 is MNHEY and CDR2 is SVGAGI. CDR3 sequence reads: CASSYRSGRADEQFF. For the CDR3, the DNA is TGTGCCAGCAGTTACCGATCCGGGAGAGCGGATGAGCAGTTCTTC.

This clone showed up just a few times. J is TRBJ2-6 and V is TRBV6-5, with D unresolved. Germline values: CDR1 MNHEY, CDR2 SVGAGI. CDR3 length equals 14 residues. The germline V and J ends were trimmed by 6 bases and 4 bases, with 10 bases remaining between them. The CDR3 nucleotides read TGTGCCAGCAGGGAGTCGGCCGGGGCCAACGTCCTGACTTTC. Its protein is CASRESAGANVLTF.

The rearrangement uses TRBV18 and TRBJ2-7; D remains ambiguous. Germline lookup yields CDR1 KGHSH and CDR2 LQKENI. The V and J ends lost 3 bases and 6 bases respectively, with 9 bases between them. The CDR3 is made up of 12 amino acids. The CDR3 bases are TGTGCCAGCTCACCGGGTGGAGCCGAGCAGTACTTC. Protein product: CASSPGGAEQYF.

The count of this clone is one. The rearrangement uses TRBV5-1 and TRBJ1-2, with 8 bases that match TRBD1. The CDR3 loop spans 14 amino acids. The germline gives CDR1 SGHRS, CDR2 YFSETQ. V gave up 3 bases and J gave up 6 bases; unmatched junction bases: 7. The CDR3 loop reads CASSYGQGFNGYTF. The CDR3 DNA sequence: TGCGCCAGCAGCTACGGACAGGGCTTTAATGGCTACACCTTC.

This sequence joins TRBV25-1 and TRBJ2-7; D is perhaps TRBD1 (6 bases). Per germline, CDR1 MGHDK and CDR2 SYGVNS. The CDR3 is 16 amino acids. Trimming left V 6 bases short and J 4 bases short, with 22 bases between. The DNA for the CDR3 is TGTGCCAGCAGCCCCTTTGGAGCAGGGGAAGGATACGAGCAGTACTTC. It is translated as CASSPFGAGEGYEQYF.

This chain uses TRBV7-2 with TRBJ1-5, with unresolved D. Trimming cost V 0 bases and J 0 bases, with 15 bases left between them. The CDR3 is made up of 18 amino acids. Germline CDR1 SGHTA, CDR2 FQGNSA. Here the CDR3 reads CASSLARVNTHSNQPQHF. The CDR3 region has the DNA TGTGCCAGCAGCTTAGCCCGGGTCAACACACATAGCAATCAGCCCCAGCATTTT.

The chain links TRBV19 to TRBJ2-6; D gene ambiguous. The CDR3 loop spans 14 amino acids. The V gene lost 6 bases and the J gene lost 1 base, with 7 bases spanning the gap. Germline CDR1 LNHDA, CDR2 SQIVND (reference sequence). CDR3 region: CASSSQSGANVLTF. The CDR3 DNA reads as TGTGCCAGTAGCTCCCAGTCTGGGGCCAACGTCCTGACTTTC.

This chain links TRBV28 with TRBJ1-1; no clear D gene. CDR1 MDHEN and CDR2 SYDVKM come from the germline V gene. The CDR3 consists of 14 residues. The CDR3 coding sequence is TGTGCTTCTGCTCTCCGTACTCTGAACACTGAAGCTTTCTTT. It translates to CASALRTLNTEAFF.

The V and J genes are TRBV7-2 and TRBJ1-2; 9 nucleotides line up with TRBD1. Trimming removed 5 bases from V and 7 bases from J; junction bases left unmatched: 2. Germline V gives CDR1 SGHTA, CDR2 FQGNSA. The CDR3 is 12 residues long. Here the CDR3 DNA reads TGTGCCAGCAGCCGGACAGGGGTTGGCTACACCTTC. It specifies CASSRTGVGYTF.

The chain couples TRBV28 to TRBJ2-3; tentative D call: TRBD1 (5 bases). Germline V gene lookup returns CDR1 MDHEN and CDR2 SYDVKM. The ends were cut back, 2 bases at V and 3 bases at J, with 15 bases in the middle. The length of the CDR3 is 16 residues. The CDR3 loop reads CASSLGALRVTDTQYF. CDR3 sequence (DNA): TGTGCCAGCAGTTTAGGGGCGCTAAGAGTGACAGATACGCAGTATTTT. Full variable domain (outside the CDR3, taken from reference TRBV28 and TRBJ2-3): DVKVTQSSRYLVKRTGEKVFLECVQDMDHENMFWYRQDPGLGLRLIYFSYDVKMKEKGDIPEGYSVSREKKERFSLILESASTNQTSMYLCASSLGALRVTDTQYFGPGTRLTVL.

The V call is TRBV7-6, the J call TRBJ1-1, with 7 bases aligning to TRBD1. The trim removed 5 bases at V and 0 bases at J, leaving 6 bases unmatched. Germline lookup yields CDR1 SGHVS and CDR2 FNYEAQ. CDR3 length equals 15 residues. CDR3 residues: CASSATGLMNTEAFF. The CDR3, as DNA: TGTGCCAGCAGCGCGACAGGGCTCATGAACACTGAAGCTTTCTTT.

The chain combines TRBV6-1 with TRBJ1-1; possibly TRBD1 for D (5 bases). V was shortened by 3 bases and J by 0 bases, with 14 bases between the two germline ends. The CDR3 is 16 residues long. The germline V gene has CDR1 MNHNS and CDR2 SASEGT. CDR3 residues: CASSEEQAALNTEAFF. CDR3 DNA sequence: TGTGCCAGCAGTGAGGAACAGGCCGCTTTGAACACTGAAGCTTTCTTT.

The chain is built from TRBV7-8 and TRBJ2-5; 9 bases are shared with TRBD1. The J call may not be correct, given that the DNA end is closer to TRBJ2-7. CDR3 size: 15 residues. Germline V CDR1 and CDR2: SGHVS, FQNEAQ. CDR3 amino acids: CASSLGYRGLPEQYF. The CDR3, as DNA: TGTGCCAGCAGCTTGGGTTACAGGGGGCTCCCCGAGCAGTACTTC.

J is TRBJ1-5 and V is TRBV6-1; 7 bases are shared with TRBD1. The CDR3 runs to 14 residues. Trimming took 6 bases from V and 5 from J; bases not matched to a gene: 7. Per germline, CDR1 MNHNS and CDR2 SASEGT. CDR3 residues: CASRYRTGHQPQHF. Here the CDR3 DNA reads TGTGCCAGCAGGTACAGGACAGGCCATCAGCCCCAGCATTTT.

This chain joins TRBV5-4 and TRBJ2-1; weak D call: TRBD2 (6 bases). The CDR3 runs 15 residues. V gave up 0 bases and J gave up 6 bases, with 13 bases separating them. CDR1 SGHNT and CDR2 YYREEE come from the germline V gene (reference sequence). This chain's CDR3 is CASSLVASESNEQFF. The CDR3 nucleotides are TGTGCCAGCAGCTTGGTAGCTAGCGAGAGCAATGAGCAGTTCTTC. Based on the CDR3 plus reference TRBV5-4 and TRBJ2-1, the full variable domain is ETGVTQSPTHLIKTRGQQVTLRCSSQSGHNTVSWYQQALGQGPQFIFQYYREEENGRGNFPPRFSGLQFPNYSSELNVNALELDDSALYLCASSLVASESNEQFFGPGTRLTVL.

The chain joins TRBV6-5 to TRBJ1-1; a weak D match, TRBD1 (5 bases). The V end lost 7 bases, the J end lost 1 base, and 13 bases lay between the germline ends. Per the germline V gene, CDR1 is MNHEY and CDR2 is SVGAGI. The CDR3 is 14 amino acids. Written as DNA, the CDR3 is TGTGCCAGCATGTGGTGGCAGGGGAACACTGAAGCTTTCTTT. It specifies CASMWWQGNTEAFF.

The chain is built from TRBV2 and TRBJ2-7, with 8 bases matching TRBD1. The CDR3 loop spans 14 amino acids. The V gene end was trimmed by 5 bases and the J gene end by 2 bases; junction bases not matched to a gene: 5. CDR1 SNHLY and CDR2 FYNNEI come from the germline V gene. In DNA form, the CDR3 reads TGTGCCAGCAGTTACAGGGGGAAAACCTACGAGCAGTACTTC. This translates into CASSYRGKTYEQYF.

J is TRBJ2-2 and V is TRBV7-9; D possibly corresponds to TRBD1 (5 bases). With 4 bases removed from V and 1 base from J, the gap between germline ends came to 7 bases. The CDR3 is 14 residues long. Germline V gene data show CDR1 as SEHNR and CDR2 as FQNEAQ (reference sequence). Written as DNA, the CDR3 is TGTGCCAGCAGCTCCACAGGGAACACCGGGGAGCTGTTTTTT. This gives the protein CASSSTGNTGELFF.

This clone was counted between two and nine times. The rearrangement uses TRBV19 and TRBJ2-7; 10 bases are shared with TRBD2. From germline, CDR1 is LNHDA and CDR2 SQIVND (reference sequence). Losses at the gene ends were 3 bases for V and 7 bases for J; bases not matched to a gene: 9. There are 15 residues in the CDR3. CDR3 coding DNA: TGTGCCAGTAGTATCTCAGCGGGAGGGCCCTGGGAGCAGTACTTC. It is translated as CASSISAGGPWEQYF.

V gene TRBV2 combines with J gene TRBJ1-1; D may be TRBD1 (5 bases). This CDR3 region has 14 residues. In germline, CDR1 is SNHLY, CDR2 FYNNEI. V dropped 7 bases and J dropped 4 bases, with 16 bases sitting between them. CDR3 region: CASNARVGGTEAFF. For the CDR3, the DNA is TGTGCCAGCAATGCTCGGGTGGGGGGCACTGAAGCTTTCTTT.

The rearrangement uses TRBV7-2 and TRBJ2-7, with 9 bases identical to TRBD2. The V and J ends lost 3 bases and 3 bases, in that order; junction bases with no gene match: 3. Germline V lookup: CDR1 SGHTA, CDR2 FQGNSA. The CDR3 contains 14 residues. The CDR3 is CASSFGTSNYEQYF. The CDR3 DNA sequence: TGTGCCAGCAGCTTCGGGACTAGCAACTACGAGCAGTACTTC.